Sequencing of this TCR beta chain was carried out in a study of cytomegalovirus exposure and HLA in healthy donors. In the study overall: Both the roughly 120 validation repertoires and the approximately 640 first-cohort repertoires used the same platform, as reported by a later analysis. Study-level findings and limits: Researchers catalogued roughly 150 TCR beta chains as cytomegalovirus-associated. The TCR clusters that emerged in the first cohort tended, a later analysis found, to co-occur in the approximately 130 validation repertoires. Using the classifier, cytomegalovirus status was reportedly diagnosed with high specificity and sensitivity.

Data came from immunoSEQ multiplex PCR; TCRdb stores just in-frame clones and leaves some out. Of around 150,000 clones in the sample, roughly nine tenths were seen once. A word on this clone: Its antigen is not known.

CDR1 and CDR2 from the germline V gene are SQVTM and ANQGSEA. The CDR3 length is 12 residues. V lost 5 bases and J lost 7; bases outside the gene matches: 4. This chain joins TRBV29-1 and TRBJ2-7; 11 bases match TRBD1. The sequence derives from a woman younger than 30 in good health and CMV-seropositive. The sequenced material came from PBMCs. CDR3 loop: CSVRTGGYEQYF. For the CDR3, the DNA is TGCAGCGTTAGGACAGGGGGCTATGAGCAGTACTTC.